Each of the 7 T cell receptor beta chains below was sequenced from the same sample in a study of identical twins. TCRdb re-derived calls from the 5' RACE reads in MiXCR, one entry per CDR3 protein. Seen here are around 1.7 million distinct CDR3 sequences, more than 30% observed once, and the top ten hold about 0.27%. The sequencing input was cord blood. These receptors originate from a newborn girl in good health.

The chain links TRBV7-2 to TRBJ2-1; 7 bases fit TRBD2. CDR3 length: 16 residues. V dropped 5 bases and J dropped 4; count of bases not matched to a gene: 11. CDR1 SGHTA and CDR2 FQGNSA come from the germline V gene. The CDR3 loop is CASSNRRERLYNEQFF. CDR3 sequence (DNA): TGTGCCAGCAGCAACCGGCGGGAGCGGTTATACAATGAGCAGTTCTTC.

V gene TRBV7-6 combines with J gene TRBJ2-7; no clear D gene. Germline assignment: CDR1 SGHVS and CDR2 FNYEAQ. The CDR3 has 12 amino acids. Trimming took 5 bases from V and 3 from J, leaving 8 bases between them. The CDR3 DNA follows: TGTGCCAGCAGCGACGCAGGCTACGAGCAGTACTTC. Translating gives CASSDAGYEQYF.

The chain employs TRBV20-1 and TRBJ2-1; D uncertain. This CDR3 region has 12 residues. Germline CDR1 reads DFQATT; CDR2 reads SNEGSKA (reference sequence). V lost 3 bases and J 10 bases, leaving 13 bases between the germline ends. DNA of the CDR3: TGCAGTGCTAGGCTACCCCCCGGGGAGCAGTTCTTC. Translated: CSARLPPGEQFF.

The chain carries TRBV3-1 and TRBJ2-1, with 11 bases matching TRBD1. The CDR3 extends over 18 amino acids. Germline trimming cut 2 bases from V and 1 base from J; bases unmatched to any gene: 7. CDR1 is LGHDT and CDR2 is YNNKEL in the germline V gene (reference sequence). The CDR3 spells CASSQSPGQGGSYNEQFF. In nucleotides, the CDR3 is TGTGCCAGCAGCCAATCTCCGGGACAGGGGGGGTCCTACAATGAGCAGTTCTTC.

The chain couples TRBV27 to TRBJ1-2; TRBD1 agrees at 7 bases. Germline lookup yields CDR1 MNHEY and CDR2 SMNVEV (reference sequence). Trimming at V came to 4 bases and at J to 7 bases, leaving 21 bases not matched to a gene. This CDR3 region has 18 residues. The CDR3 DNA reads as TGTGCCAGCAGTTCCACAATGAACTCACAGGGGAACGTTGCTGGCTACACCTTC. It translates to CASSSTMNSQGNVAGYTF.

This clonotype was seen repeatedly, ten times or more. This chain joins TRBV25-1 and TRBJ2-7; D not resolved. Trimming stripped 2 bases from V and 2 bases from J, with 7 bases between. Germline lookup yields CDR1 MGHDK and CDR2 SYGVNS. The CDR3 totals 13 residues. CDR3 nucleotides: TGTGCCAGCAGTGAACGGATGACCTACGAGCAGTACTTC. The encoded protein is CASSERMTYEQYF.

Only a few counts were recorded for this clonotype. The chain links TRBV29-1 to TRBJ2-1; D remains ambiguous. V lost 6 bases and J 5 bases, leaving 20 bases between the germline ends. Germline-derived CDR1 and CDR2 are SQVTM and ANQGSEA. There are 15 residues in the CDR3. The CDR3 region has the DNA TGCAGCGTATCTCCTTTGCCTAAAAGCAACAATGAGCAGTTCTTC. This sequence encodes CSVSPLPKSNNEQFF.